This TCR beta chain appears in the sequencing data of a study of blood T cell repertoires in COVID-19. Clones were sequenced by immunoSEQ multiplex PCR, and TCRdb holds only the in-frame ones, with some missing. The sample carries some 200,000 clones, around 82% recorded once. CDR1 MNHEY and CDR2 SMNVEV come from the germline V gene (reference sequence). The CDR3 has 15 amino acids. V was clipped by 2 bases and J by 0 bases, with 11 bases between them. This TCR was sampled from a woman of 80 years or more with acute or convalescent COVID-19. Sequenced material: peripheral blood. The V and J genes are TRBV27 and TRBJ2-7; the D gene is possibly TRBD2 (5 bases). CDR3 amino acids: CASSLVSGSSYEQYF. CDR3 coding DNA: TGTGCCAGCAGTTTAGTGAGCGGTAGCTCCTACGAGCAGTACTTC.